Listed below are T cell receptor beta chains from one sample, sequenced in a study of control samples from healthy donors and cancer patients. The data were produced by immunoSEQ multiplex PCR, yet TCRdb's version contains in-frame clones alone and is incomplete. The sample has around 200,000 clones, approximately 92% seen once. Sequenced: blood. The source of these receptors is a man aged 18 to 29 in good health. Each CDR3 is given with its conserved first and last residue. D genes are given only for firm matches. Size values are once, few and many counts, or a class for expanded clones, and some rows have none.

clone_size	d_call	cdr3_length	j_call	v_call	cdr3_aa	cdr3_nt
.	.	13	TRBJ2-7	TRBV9	CASSPHPSYEQYF	TGTGCCAGCAGCCCTCACCCCTCCTACGAGCAGTACTTC
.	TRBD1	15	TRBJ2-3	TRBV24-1	CATSRDRESSDTQYF	TGTGCCACCAGTCGGGACAGGGAGAGTTCAGATACGCAGTATTTT
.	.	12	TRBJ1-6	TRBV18	CASSPDSVPLHF	TGTGCCAGCTCACCGGACAGCGTCCCCCTCCACTTT
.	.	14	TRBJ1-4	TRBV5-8	CASSHRAPVEKLFF	TGTGCCAGCAGCCACAGGGCTCCCGTTGAAAAACTGTTTTTT
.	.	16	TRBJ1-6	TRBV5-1	CASSFRAGSNNSPLHF	TGCGCCAGCAGCTTTAGGGCGGGATCCAATAATTCACCCCTCCACTTT
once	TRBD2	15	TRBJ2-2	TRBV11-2	CASSPRLAGTGELFF	TGTGCCAGCAGCCCCCGACTAGCGGGGACCGGGGAGCTGTTTTTT
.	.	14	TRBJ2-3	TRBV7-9	CASSLGSFGDTQYF	TGTGCCAGCAGCTTAGGGAGTTTTGGGGATACGCAGTATTTT
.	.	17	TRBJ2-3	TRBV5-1	CASSAAGRGPSTDTQYF	TGCGCCAGCAGCGCGGCGGGACGGGGGCCCAGCACAGATACGCAGTATTTT
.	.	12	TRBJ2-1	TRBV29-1	CSVSHPAGEQFF	TGCAGCGTTTCCCACCCTGCGGGCGAGCAGTTCTTC
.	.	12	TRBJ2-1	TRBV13	CASSLGGNEQFF	TGTGCCAGCAGCTTAGGAGGGAATGAGCAGTTCTTC
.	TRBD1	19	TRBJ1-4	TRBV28	CASSLLERGRRGANEKLFF	TGTGCCAGCAGTTTGTTGGAAAGGGGGCGAAGGGGAGCTAATGAAAAACTGTTTTTT
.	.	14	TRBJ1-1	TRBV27	CASSFRGQNTEAFF	TGTGCCAGCAGTTTTAGGGGACAGAACACTGAAGCTTTCTTT
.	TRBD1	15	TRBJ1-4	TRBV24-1	CATSDPTGEYEKLFF	TGTGCCACCAGTGATCCGACAGGGGAATATGAAAAACTGTTTTTT
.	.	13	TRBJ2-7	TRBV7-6	CASSLGARDEQYF	TGTGCCAGCAGCTTAGGGGCCCGAGACGAGCAGTACTTC
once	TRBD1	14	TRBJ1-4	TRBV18	CASSPRQGNEKLFF	TGTGCCAGCTCCCCCAGACAGGGGAATGAAAAACTGTTTTTT
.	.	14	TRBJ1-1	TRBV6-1	CASSEGGAVTEAFF	TGTGCCAGCAGTGAGGGGGGCGCGGTCACTGAAGCTTTCTTT
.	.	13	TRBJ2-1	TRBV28	CASSSPGLYEQFF	TGTGCCAGCAGTTCACCGGGGTTATATGAGCAGTTCTTC
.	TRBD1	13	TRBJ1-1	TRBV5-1	CASSLGGKTEAFF	TGCGCCAGCAGTTTAGGGGGCAAAACTGAAGCTTTCTTT
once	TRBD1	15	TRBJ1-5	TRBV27	CAGSLRTGLNQPQHF	TGTGCCGGCAGTTTGAGGACAGGGCTTAATCAGCCCCAGCATTTT
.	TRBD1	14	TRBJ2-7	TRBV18	CASSPGQGSYEQYF	TGTGCCAGCTCACCGGGACAGGGCTCCTACGAGCAGTACTTC
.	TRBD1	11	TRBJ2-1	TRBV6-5	CATFRGHEQFF	TGTGCCACCTTTAGGGGGCATGAGCAGTTCTTC
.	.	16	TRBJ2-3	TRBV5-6	CASSLGAGQSTDTQYF	TGTGCCAGCAGCTTAGGAGCGGGACAGAGCACAGATACGCAGTATTTT
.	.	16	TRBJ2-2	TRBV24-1	CATSDGFRGNTGELFF	TGTGCCACCAGTGACGGGTTTCGGGGAAACACCGGGGAGCTGTTTTTT
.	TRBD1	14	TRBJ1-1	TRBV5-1	CASSLQQGTTEAFF	TGCGCCAGCAGCTTACAACAGGGGACCACTGAAGCTTTCTTT
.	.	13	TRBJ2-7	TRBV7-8	CASSPRQDYEQYF	TGTGCCAGCAGCCCAAGACAAGACTACGAGCAGTACTTC
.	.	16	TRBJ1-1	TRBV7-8	CASSLGAGSLNTEAFF	TGTGCCAGCAGCTTAGGGGCGGGGAGTCTGAACACTGAAGCTTTCTTT
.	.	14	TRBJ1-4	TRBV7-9	CASSLATGAEKLFF	TGTGCCAGCAGCTTAGCGACAGGTGCTGAAAAACTGTTTTTT
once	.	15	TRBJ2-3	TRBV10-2	CASSEGQRGWDTQYF	TGCGCCAGCAGTGAGGGACAAAGGGGTTGGGATACGCAGTATTTT
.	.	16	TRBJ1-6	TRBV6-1	CASSEHFVIPNSPLHF	TGTGCCAGCAGTGAACACTTCGTGATTCCTAATTCACCCCTCCACTTT
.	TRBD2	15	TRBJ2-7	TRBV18	CASSPSLGLAYEQYF	TGTGCCAGCTCACCCAGTCTAGGACTAGCCTACGAGCAGTACTTC
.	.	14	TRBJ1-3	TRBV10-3	CAISESVRGNTIYF	TGTGCCATCAGTGAGTCAGTCAGGGGAAACACCATATATTTT
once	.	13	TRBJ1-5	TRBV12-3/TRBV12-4	CASTYRDWQPQHF	TGTGCCAGCACCTACAGGGATTGGCAGCCCCAGCATTTT
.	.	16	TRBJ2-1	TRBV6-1	CASSEATSSNYNEQFF	TGTGCCAGCAGTGAAGCGACCTCCTCGAACTACAATGAGCAGTTCTTC
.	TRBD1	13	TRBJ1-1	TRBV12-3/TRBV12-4	CASTSTGGTEAFF	TGTGCCAGCACTTCGACAGGGGGCACTGAAGCTTTCTTT
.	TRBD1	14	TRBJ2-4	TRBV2	CASSLQGARYIQYF	TGTGCCAGCAGTCTACAGGGGGCGCGATACATTCAGTACTTC
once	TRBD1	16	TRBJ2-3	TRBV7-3	CASSLARDRGTDTQYF	TGTGCCAGCAGCTTAGCTCGGGACAGAGGCACAGATACGCAGTATTTT
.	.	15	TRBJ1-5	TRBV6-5	CASRGPRGGNQPQHF	TGTGCCAGCAGGGGACCCAGGGGAGGGAATCAGCCCCAGCATTTT
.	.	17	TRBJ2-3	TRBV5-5	CASSRTSEGKGTDTQYF	TGTGCCAGCAGCCGTACCAGTGAGGGGAAGGGGACAGATACGCAGTATTTT
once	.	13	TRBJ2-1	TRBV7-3	CASSFDSNYEQFF	TGTGCCAGCAGCTTTGACAGTAACTATGAGCAGTTCTTC
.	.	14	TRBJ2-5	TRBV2	CASSEEQGRETQYF	TGTGCCAGCAGTGAAGAGCAGGGACGGGAGACCCAGTACTTC
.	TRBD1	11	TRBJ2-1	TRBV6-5	CASSRTGKQFF	TGTGCCAGCAGTAGGACAGGGAAGCAGTTCTTC
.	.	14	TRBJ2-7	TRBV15	CATSRDHGIYEQYF	TGTGCCACCAGCAGAGATCACGGGATCTACGAGCAGTACTTC
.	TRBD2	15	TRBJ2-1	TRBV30	CAWSPPPLEAGPRFF	TGTGCCTGGAGTCCCCCCCCGTTGGAAGCGGGACCCCGGTTCTTC
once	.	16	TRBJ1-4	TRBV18	CASSPFEGLYNEKLFF	TGTGCCAGCTCACCATTCGAGGGCCTATATAATGAAAAACTGTTTTTT
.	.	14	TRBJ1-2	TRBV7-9	CASSLWARGYGYTF	TGTGCCAGCAGCTTATGGGCCAGGGGCTATGGCTACACCTTC
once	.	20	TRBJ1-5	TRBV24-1	CATSDLPRDQGRVSNQPQHF	TGTGCCACCAGTGATTTGCCCCGGGACCAAGGAAGGGTGAGCAATCAGCCCCAGCATTTT
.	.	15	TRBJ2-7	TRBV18	CASSPPSDSTYEQYF	TGTGCCAGCTCACCACCTTCGGACAGTACCTACGAGCAGTACTTC
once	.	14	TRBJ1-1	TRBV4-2	CASSQPDQTQGAFF	TGTGCCAGCAGCCAACCGGACCAGACACAGGGAGCTTTCTTT
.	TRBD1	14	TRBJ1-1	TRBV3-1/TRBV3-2	CASSRTGSNTEAFF	TGTGCCAGCAGCCGGACAGGGTCGAACACTGAAGCTTTCTTT